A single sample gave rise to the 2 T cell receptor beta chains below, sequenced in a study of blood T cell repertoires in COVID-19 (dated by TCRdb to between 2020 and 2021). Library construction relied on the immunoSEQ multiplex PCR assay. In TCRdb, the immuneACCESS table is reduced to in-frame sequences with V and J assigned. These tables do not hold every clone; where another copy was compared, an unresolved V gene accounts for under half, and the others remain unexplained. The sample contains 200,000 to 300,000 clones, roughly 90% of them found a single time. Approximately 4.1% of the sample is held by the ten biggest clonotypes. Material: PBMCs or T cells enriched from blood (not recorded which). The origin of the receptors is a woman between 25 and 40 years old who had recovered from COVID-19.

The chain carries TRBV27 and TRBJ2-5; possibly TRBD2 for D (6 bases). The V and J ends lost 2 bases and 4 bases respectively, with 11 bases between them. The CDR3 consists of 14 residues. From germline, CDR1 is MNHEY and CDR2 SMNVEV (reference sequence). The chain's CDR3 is CASSLKLGLETQYF. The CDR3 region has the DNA TGTGCCAGCAGTTTAAAGTTGGGACTAGAGACCCAGTACTTC.

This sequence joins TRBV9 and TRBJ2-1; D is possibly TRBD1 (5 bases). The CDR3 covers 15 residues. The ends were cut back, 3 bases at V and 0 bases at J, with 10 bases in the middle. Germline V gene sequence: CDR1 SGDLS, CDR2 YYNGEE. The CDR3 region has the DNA TGTGCCAGCAGCGGGCAGGGAATCTCCTACAATGAGCAGTTCTTC. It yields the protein CASSGQGISYNEQFF.